This entry lists 32 T cell receptor beta chains sequenced from one sample in a study of T cell responses to AZD1222 COVID-19 vaccine. Some clones are missing from TCRdb's copy, which holds only in-frame ones; the method was immunoSEQ multiplex PCR. The table lists under 80,000 clones, around 80% of them singletons. The sample here was peripheral blood, taken on day 0 of AZD1222 vaccination. The receptors come from an adult in good health.

The V and J genes are TRBV4-1 and TRBJ2-3, with TRBD2 as a possible D gene (5 bases). The V gene lost 0 bases and the J gene lost 2 bases, with 6 bases spanning the gap. Germline CDR1 MGHRA, CDR2 YSYEKL. The CDR3 totals 14 residues. CDR3 DNA sequence: TGCGCCAGCAGCCAAGAGGACTTCACAGATACGCAGTATTTT. This codes for CASSQEDFTDTQYF.

V and J are TRBV10-3 and TRBJ1-2, with D hard to call. V was cut by 0 bases and J by 8 bases, with 13 bases left in between. From germline, CDR1 is ENHRY and CDR2 SYGVKD. CDR3 length equals 14 residues. CDR3 amino acids: CAISESIGMGGYTF. CDR3 DNA sequence: TGTGCCATCAGTGAGTCGATCGGGATGGGAGGCTACACCTTC.

This clone showed up just once. This chain links TRBV28 with TRBJ1-6; no firm D call. V lost 4 bases, J lost 18 bases, and 19 bases lay in between. The CDR3 has 13 amino acids. Germline V lookup: CDR1 MDHEN, CDR2 SYDVKM. CDR3 sequence (DNA): TGTGCCAGCAGTTCACAAAATTATCACCGCAGCCACTTT. It translates to CASSSQNYHRSHF.

The chain links TRBV7-2 to TRBJ1-2; D is undetermined. Germline CDR1 and CDR2: SGHTA and FQGNSA. V gave up 0 bases and J gave up 2 bases, with 7 bases separating them. CDR3 size: 14 residues. The CDR3 DNA reads TGTGCCAGCAGCTTAGCGGGGTCCAACTATGGCTACACCTTC. Translating it yields CASSLAGSNYGYTF. Full variable domain (rest looked up from reference TRBV7-2 and TRBJ1-2): GAGVSQSPSNKVTEKGKDVELRCDPISGHTALYWYRQSLGQGLEFLIYFQGNSAPDKSGLPSDRFSAERTGGSVSTLTIQRTQQEDSAVYLCASSLAGSNYGYTFGSGTRLTVV.

The chain recombines TRBV15 with TRBJ1-1, with D tentatively TRBD1 (6 bases). With 3 bases removed from V and 11 bases from J, the gap between germline ends came to 13 bases. Germline loops: CDR1 LNHNV, CDR2 YYDKDF (reference sequence). This CDR3 is built from 12 residues. In DNA, the CDR3 is TGTGCCACCAGCAGGGAGGGGGGTTCCGCTTTCTTT. Its protein product is CATSREGGSAFF.

The CDR3 DNA is TGTGCCAGCAGTCTAGTCCCCGGGACAGGGGGGCCAGAGCAGTACTTC. It codes for CASSLVPGTGGPEQYF. This sequence joins TRBV28 and TRBJ2-7, with 11 bases aligning to TRBD1. The CDR3 runs 16 residues. Looked up from germline, CDR1 is MDHEN and CDR2 is SYDVKM. V lost 5 bases to trimming and J lost 7 bases; unmatched junction nucleotides: 13.

This chain links TRBV7-9 with TRBJ1-4; D may be TRBD1 (5 bases). CDR1 and CDR2 (germline): SEHNR, FQNEAQ (reference sequence). The V end was cut by 2 bases, the J end by 5 bases, with 9 bases between. This CDR3 is 14 amino acids long. The CDR3 DNA reads TGTGCCAGCAGCTTAAGGGGCTCCAATGAAAAACTGTTTTTT. Translated, it gives CASSLRGSNEKLFF.

This clone was found a few times. The chain joins TRBV4-2 to TRBJ2-7, with 11 bases lining up with TRBD1. Germline assignment: CDR1 LGHNA and CDR2 YNFKEQ. The length of the CDR3 is 15 residues. J lost 6 bases, V lost 4 bases, and 8 bases had no gene match. CDR3 in DNA: TGTGCCAGCAGCCGAACCCGGACAGGGGGCGGCGAGCAGTACTTC. Encoded protein: CASSRTRTGGGEQYF.

This sequence joins TRBV11-2 and TRBJ1-2; TRBD1 matches 7 bases. V lost 2 bases, J lost 6 bases, and 6 bases stayed unmatched. The CDR3 is made up of 14 amino acids. From germline, CDR1 is SGHAT and CDR2 FQNNGV. CDR3: CASSLHLQGNGYTF. In nucleotides, the CDR3 is TGTGCCAGCAGCTTACACCTACAGGGGAATGGCTACACCTTC.

This clone was detected a few times. V is TRBV15 and J is TRBJ1-1; D is perhaps TRBD1 (6 bases). Germline values: CDR1 LNHNV, CDR2 YYDKDF (reference sequence). Trimming left V 9 bases short and J 0 bases short, with 11 bases between. The CDR3 sequence is 13 residues long. The CDR3 region has the DNA TGTGCCACTTCGGGACATATGAACACTGAAGCTTTCTTT. Protein product: CATSGHMNTEAFF.

The V gene is TRBV5-8, the J gene TRBJ2-1; D gene ambiguous. The germline gives CDR1 SGHTS, CDR2 YDEGEE. Deletions cut 1 base from V and 4 bases from J, with 9 bases between. This CDR3 is built from 14 residues. For the CDR3, the DNA is TGTGCCAGCAGCTTGATAACCCCTTACAATGAGCAGTTCTTC. Protein sequence: CASSLITPYNEQFF.

This chain uses TRBV11-3 with TRBJ1-5; 12 bases are a match to TRBD1. There are 19 residues in the CDR3. V lost 3 bases and J lost 3; bases outside the gene matches: 12. Germline V CDR1 and CDR2: SGHNT, YENEEA. The CDR3 DNA sequence: TGTGCCAGCAGCTTGGGACAGGGGGCCCCACCCCATACCAATCAGCCCCAGCATTTT. Encoded protein: CASSLGQGAPPHTNQPQHF. Looking up the rest from reference TRBV11-3 and TRBJ1-5 gives the full variable domain: EAGVVQSPRYKIIEKKQPVAFWCNPISGHNTLYWYLQNLGQGPELLIRYENEEAVDDSQLPKDRFSAERLKGVDSTLKIQPAELGDSAVYLCASSLGQGAPPHTNQPQHFGDGTRLSIL.

This chain links TRBV10-2 with TRBJ1-1; D ambiguous. V lost 2 bases to trimming and J lost 8 bases, with 15 bases between them. This CDR3 contains 14 residues. The germline gives CDR1 WSHSY, CDR2 SAAADI. In nucleotides, the CDR3 is TGCGCCAGCAGTGAGAGGTCTCTAATTCTCGAAGCTTTCTTT. This codes for CASSERSLILEAFF.

The V call is TRBV5-8, the J call TRBJ1-4; no clear D gene. CDR3 length: 17 amino acids. The germline V gene encodes CDR1 SGHTS and CDR2 YDEGEE. Trimming pared 2 bases from V and 0 bases from J, leaving 14 bases between. The CDR3 here is CASSLLPATTTNEKLFF. CDR3 DNA sequence: TGTGCCAGCAGCTTACTGCCAGCCACGACAACTAATGAAAAACTGTTTTTT. Full variable domain (outside the CDR3, taken from reference TRBV5-8 and TRBJ1-4): EAGVTQSPTHLIKTRGQQATLRCSPISGHTSVYWYQQALGLGLQFLLWYDEGEERNRGNFPPRFSGRQFPNYSSELNVNALELEDSALYLCASSLLPATTTNEKLFFGSGTQLSVL.

This chain joins TRBV30 and TRBJ1-2; 9 nucleotides agree with TRBD1. With V trimmed by 4 bases and J by 8 bases, 2 bases remained unmatched. This CDR3 is 11 amino acids long. Germline V CDR1 and CDR2: GTSNPN, SVGIG (reference sequence). This chain's CDR3 is CAWTTGGGYTF. The CDR3 DNA follows: TGTGCCTGGACGACAGGGGGAGGCTACACCTTC.

The rearrangement joins TRBV7-6 to TRBJ2-7; TRBD1 agrees at 10 bases. Germline lookup yields CDR1 SGHVS and CDR2 FNYEAQ. J gave up 4 bases and V 3 bases, and 6 bases lay outside the gene matches. This CDR3 region has 15 residues. CDR3 in DNA: TGTGCCAGCAGCTTTTCCGGGACAGGGGAATACGAGCAGTACTTC. Protein: CASSFSGTGEYEQYF.

This clone was counted once. V and J are TRBV27 and TRBJ1-1; weak D call: TRBD1 (5 bases). V was shortened by 5 bases and J by 2 bases, with 12 bases between the two germline ends. The germline CDR1 and CDR2 sequences are MNHEY and SMNVEV (reference sequence). The CDR3 length is 14 residues. The CDR3 sequence: CASSTWGVNTEAFF. The CDR3, as DNA: TGTGCCAGCAGTACGTGGGGGGTCAACACTGAAGCTTTCTTT.

V is TRBV7-2 and J is TRBJ2-4, with 7 bases aligning to TRBD1. This CDR3 has 13 residues. Germline CDR1 and CDR2: SGHTA and FQGNSA. Trimming took 5 bases from V and 8 from J; bases not matched to a gene: 6. CDR3 residues: CASSQGQWDIQYF. CDR3 coding DNA: TGTGCCAGCAGCCAGGGACAGTGGGACATTCAGTACTTC.

This chain joins TRBV4-3 and TRBJ2-3, with D possibly TRBD1 on 6 matching bases. V lost 0 bases, J lost 2 bases, and 9 bases lay in between. The CDR3 contains 15 residues. Germline assignment: CDR1 LGHNA and CDR2 YSLEER. The CDR3 DNA reads as TGCGCCAGCAGCCAAGAATGGACAGACACAGATACGCAGTATTTT. As protein: CASSQEWTDTDTQYF.

The J gene is TRBJ2-5, the V gene TRBV4-3, with 7 bases fitting TRBD1. With 5 bases clipped from V and 5 bases from J, the junction kept 11 bases outside the gene matches. Germline V gene sequence: CDR1 LGHNA, CDR2 YSLEER. The CDR3 totals 15 residues. DNA for the CDR3: TGCGCCAGCAGCAACTCCCTGACAGGGATGGAGACCCAGTACTTC. Its translation is CASSNSLTGMETQYF.

This clone showed up just once. The chain links TRBV27 to TRBJ2-3; the match to TRBD2 covers 12 bases. The CDR3 totals 17 residues. Germline assignment: CDR1 MNHEY and CDR2 SMNVEV (reference sequence). Trimming removed 4 bases from V and 6 bases from J; junction bases left unmatched: 11. CDR3 loop: CASSSPPLAGGLDTQYF. The CDR3 bases are TGTGCCAGCAGTTCCCCCCCCCTAGCGGGGGGGTTGGATACGCAGTATTTT.

By proportion, this clone is medium-sized. V usage is TRBV10-1 and J usage is TRBJ1-2; TRBD1 is a possible D gene (5 bases). The CDR3 totals 13 residues. Looked up from germline, CDR1 is WNHNN and CDR2 is SYGVQD (reference sequence). V gave up 6 bases and J gave up 0 bases, with 8 bases separating them. CDR3 amino acids: CASSDSANYGYTF. The CDR3 coding sequence is TGCGCCAGCAGCGACAGTGCTAACTATGGCTACACCTTC.

This chain uses TRBV28 with TRBJ1-5; D is ambiguous. Germline loops: CDR1 MDHEN, CDR2 SYDVKM. The CDR3 consists of 13 residues. With 6 bases removed from V and 7 bases from J, the gap between germline ends came to 13 bases. CDR3: CASSHPSGQPQHF. Written as DNA, the CDR3 is TGTGCCAGCAGCCACCCGAGTGGGCAGCCCCAGCATTTT. The full variable domain, with the rest looked up from reference TRBV28 and TRBJ1-5, is DVKVTQSSRYLVKRTGEKVFLECVQDMDHENMFWYRQDPGLGLRLIYFSYDVKMKEKGDIPEGYSVSREKKERFSLILESASTNQTSMYLCASSHPSGQPQHFGDGTRLSIL.

The gene calls are TRBV28 and TRBJ1-2; no firm D call. Germline CDR1 reads MDHEN; CDR2 reads SYDVKM. V lost 4 bases and J lost 5, with 14 bases in between. The CDR3 has 14 amino acids. In DNA form, the CDR3 reads TGTGCCAGCAGTTCTTTCACGGGTCTATATGGCTACACCTTC. It encodes CASSSFTGLYGYTF.

The chain employs TRBV6-2 or TRBV6-3 and TRBJ2-2; TRBD1 is a possible D gene (5 bases). This CDR3 has 14 amino acids. CDR1 MNHEY and CDR2 SVGEGT come from the germline V gene. V lost 0 bases and J 6 bases, leaving 8 bases between the germline ends. CDR3 protein: CASSYSWGSGELFF. Here the CDR3 DNA reads TGTGCCAGCAGTTACTCATGGGGCTCCGGGGAGCTGTTTTTT.

This chain connects TRBV21-1 to TRBJ2-7; the tabulated D call, TRBD2, remains unverified against the DNA. TRBV21-1 is designated a pseudogene. CDR3 length equals 17 residues. The CDR3 nucleotides read TGTGCCAGCAGCAAAGCTCGAAGGAGGCAGCGAAGCTACGAGCAGTACTTC. Translated: CASSKARRRQRSYEQYF.

The rearrangement uses TRBV5-5 and TRBJ1-1; maybe TRBD1 (5 bases). The CDR3 spans 16 residues. The V and J ends lost 3 bases and 5 bases respectively, with 20 bases between them. Per the germline V gene, CDR1 is SGHKS and CDR2 is YYEKEE (reference sequence). The CDR3 DNA sequence: TGTGCCAGCAGCTCCGTCCGGGGCTCCGGGGGTACTGAAGCTTTCTTT. Its protein is CASSSVRGSGGTEAFF. Looking up the rest from reference TRBV5-5 and TRBJ1-1 gives the full variable domain: DAGVTQSPTHLIKTRGQQVTLRCSPISGHKSVSWYQQVLGQGPQFIFQYYEKEERGRGNFPDRFSARQFPNYSSELNVNALLLGDSALYLCASSSVRGSGGTEAFFGQGTRLTVV.

V gene TRBV12-3 or TRBV12-4 combines with J gene TRBJ2-7; D possibly corresponds to TRBD1 (5 bases). V lost 3 bases and J 9 bases, leaving 15 bases between the germline ends. This CDR3 spans 13 amino acids. The DNA for the CDR3 is TGTGCCAGCAGTTTGGATTTGGGGCAGATGCAGTACTTC. It codes for CASSLDLGQMQYF.

This chain connects TRBV7-8 to TRBJ2-7; maybe TRBD2 (6 bases). Germline V lookup: CDR1 SGHVS, CDR2 FQNEAQ. Deletions cut 5 bases from V and 3 bases from J, with 23 bases between. This CDR3 comprises 17 residues. The CDR3 DNA is TGTGCCAGCAGCCCCCCTCTCAGGGAAGGAGGGATCTACGAGCAGTACTTC. Protein product: CASSPPLREGGIYEQYF.

The chain is built from TRBV18 and TRBJ1-1, with D possibly matching TRBD1 (5 bases). Trimming took 1 base from V and 3 from J, leaving 15 bases between them. The CDR3 totals 16 residues. The germline gives CDR1 KGHSH, CDR2 LQKENI. The CDR3 nucleotides are TGTGCCAGCTCACCACTGGAGGGAGGGGATTACACTGAAGCTTTCTTT. This sequence encodes CASSPLEGGDYTEAFF.

The chain combines TRBV18 with TRBJ1-5, with D uncertain. Germline lookup yields CDR1 KGHSH and CDR2 LQKENI. CDR3 size: 12 residues. Trimming stripped 6 bases from V and 1 base from J, with 4 bases between. The CDR3 here is CASSPSNQPQHF. DNA of the CDR3: TGTGCCAGCTCTCCAAGCAATCAGCCCCAGCATTTT.

The chain combines TRBV19 with TRBJ2-6; no definite D call. Per germline, CDR1 LNHDA and CDR2 SQIVND (reference sequence). The CDR3 runs 14 residues. Trimming shortened V by 9 bases and J by 0 bases, and 9 bases separated the two germline ends. CDR3: CASLDSSGANVLTF. Written as DNA, the CDR3 is TGTGCCAGCCTCGATAGCTCTGGGGCCAACGTCCTGACTTTC. Combining the CDR3 with reference TRBV19 and TRBJ2-6 gives the whole variable domain DGGITQSPKYLFRKEGQNVTLSCEQNLNHDAMYWYRQDPGQGLRLIYYSQIVNDFQKGDIAEGYSVSREKKESFPLTVTSAQKNPTAFYLCASLDSSGANVLTFGAGSRLTVL.